This TCR beta chain was sequenced during a study of shared clonotypes between healthy human individuals. The assay was immunoSEQ multiplex PCR, and TCRdb's table has in-frame clones only and misses some. The sample lists approximately 2.5 million clones, approximately 94% occurring once. Notes on this clone: Other DNA sequences within the sample encode an identical CDR3.

Between the trimmed V and J ends, which lost 2 bases and 1 base, there was a span of 5 bases. Germline V gene lookup returns CDR1 SNHLY and CDR2 FYNNEI. The CDR3 extends over 14 amino acids. The chain couples TRBV2 to TRBJ2-2; D possibly corresponds to TRBD1 (5 bases). This receptor was taken from a man younger than 30 in good health. Input material: naive CD4+ T cells sorted from blood. The subset here: CD45RA+ positively selected. CDR3 sequence reads: CASSEQGNTGELFF. CDR3 coding DNA: TGTGCCAGCAGTGAACAGGGGAACACCGGGGAGCTGTTTTTT.